Below are 22 T cell receptor beta chains sequenced from a single sample in a study of cytomegalovirus exposure and HLA in healthy donors. Primers: 60 Vbeta forward and 13 Jbeta reverse. Profiling relied on immunoSEQ multiplex PCR, and the TCRdb table lists in-frame clones only, not all of them. The table includes 63,000 or so clones, 73% detected once. The sample comprised PBMCs. The receptors shown here come from a man aged 45 to 65 in good health and CMV-seronegative.

This clone was recorded a few times. The chain is built from TRBV19 and TRBJ1-6; 7 positions match TRBD1. Looked up from germline, CDR1 is LNHDA and CDR2 is SQIVND (reference sequence). The CDR3 loop spans 13 amino acids. V shed 6 bases and J 8 bases; nucleotides not matched to a gene: 4. The CDR3 DNA reads TGTGCCAGTAGGACAACAGGGGATTCACCCCTCCACTTT. This sequence encodes CASRTTGDSPLHF.

The chain recombines TRBV5-1 with TRBJ2-7; D is possibly TRBD1 (5 bases). V was clipped by 7 bases and J by 1 base, with 15 bases between them. The CDR3 runs 14 residues. Germline CDR1 SGHRS, CDR2 YFSETQ. Written as DNA, the CDR3 is TGCGCCAGCCGCAGGGTCGTAGGATCCTACGAGCAGTACTTC. Translation: CASRRVVGSYEQYF.

The chain combines TRBV19 with TRBJ2-2, with D possibly being TRBD2 (6 bases). CDR1 and CDR2 (germline): LNHDA, SQIVND (reference sequence). The CDR3 sequence is 14 residues long. V shed 7 bases and J shed 5 bases, with 14 bases lying between them. CDR3 DNA: TGTGCCAGTATGCCCCATGGGAGGACCGGGGAGCTGTTTTTT. It encodes CASMPHGRTGELFF.

The J gene is TRBJ2-3, the V gene TRBV5-1, with 7 nucleotides matching TRBD2. The CDR3 contains 15 residues. The junction had 7 bases not matched to a gene; V was cut back by 0 bases and J by 6 bases. CDR1 SGHRS and CDR2 YFSETQ come from the germline V gene. The CDR3 loop reads CASSLAGASGDTQYF. The CDR3, as DNA: TGCGCCAGCAGCTTGGCCGGGGCTAGCGGTGATACGCAGTATTTT.

The chain employs TRBV27 and TRBJ1-2, with unresolved D. The CDR3 spans 13 residues. V was trimmed by 3 bases and J by 4 bases, leaving 9 bases between them. Per germline, CDR1 MNHEY and CDR2 SMNVEV (reference sequence). The CDR3 region is CASSFGQLYGYTF. CDR3 DNA sequence: TGTGCCAGCAGTTTTGGGCAGCTCTATGGCTACACCTTC.

CDR3 nucleotide sequence: TGTGCCAGCAGCTTAGAAGGGACAGGGTTATACGAGCAGTACTTC. Its translation is CASSLEGTGLYEQYF. J is TRBJ2-7 and V is TRBV13, with TRBD1 matching over 9 bases. The germline gives CDR1 PRHDT, CDR2 FYEKMQ (reference sequence). With V trimmed by 1 base and J by 4 bases, 5 bases remained unmatched. There are 15 residues in the CDR3.

The gene calls are TRBV5-4 and TRBJ2-2; possibly TRBD2 for D (7 bases). V shed 0 bases and J shed 7 bases, with 13 bases lying between them. Germline V gene data show CDR1 as SGHNT and CDR2 as YYREEE (reference sequence). CDR3 length: 15 residues. Written as DNA, the CDR3 is TGTGCCAGCAGCTTGGCGGGGGGCCGAATCGGGGAGCTGTTTTTT. The encoded protein is CASSLAGGRIGELFF.

The V call is TRBV18, the J call TRBJ1-6; 7 nucleotides line up with TRBD1. Germline lookup yields CDR1 KGHSH and CDR2 LQKENI. The length of the CDR3 is 14 residues. Germline trimming cut 6 bases from V and 7 bases from J; bases unmatched to any gene: 6. The CDR3 DNA sequence: TGTGCCAGCTCCCAGGACAGGAAAAATTCACCCCTCCACTTT. It specifies CASSQDRKNSPLHF.

This sequence joins TRBV19 and TRBJ1-3, with 8 bases fitting TRBD1. Germline assignment: CDR1 LNHDA and CDR2 SQIVND (reference sequence). CDR3 size: 16 residues. Losses at the gene ends were 7 bases for V and 0 bases for J; bases not matched to a gene: 8. The CDR3 sequence: CASNIRGQASGNTIYF. The DNA of the CDR3 is TGTGCCAGTAATATTCGGGGACAGGCCTCTGGAAACACCATATATTTT. Supplemented by reference TRBV19 and TRBJ1-3, the full variable domain reads DGGITQSPKYLFRKEGQNVTLSCEQNLNHDAMYWYRQDPGQGLRLIYYSQIVNDFQKGDIAEGYSVSREKKESFPLTVTSAQKNPTAFYLCASNIRGQASGNTIYFGEGSWLTVV.

The chain has TRBV30 and TRBJ1-2, with unresolved D. V lost 0 bases to trimming and J lost 0 bases, with 8 bases between them. CDR3 length: 14 residues. Germline lookup yields CDR1 GTSNPN and CDR2 SVGIG (reference sequence). The CDR3 bases are TGTGCCTGGAGTGTAACGGGAACTAACTATGGCTACACCTTC. Translating gives CAWSVTGTNYGYTF.

The chain is built from TRBV9 and TRBJ2-7, with TRBD1 as a possible D gene (5 bases). The CDR3 extends over 17 amino acids. Looked up from germline, CDR1 is SGDLS and CDR2 is YYNGEE. V lost 3 bases, J lost 4 bases, and 23 bases lay in between. CDR3 nucleotide sequence: TGTGCCAGCAGCGCCTTAGGTTCGGAACAGGACGTTTACGAGCAGTACTTC. This translates into CASSALGSEQDVYEQYF.

The chain has TRBV7-3 and TRBJ2-1; 9 nucleotides match TRBD2. CDR1 SGHTA and CDR2 FQGTGA come from the germline V gene. The CDR3 length is 13 residues. V lost 5 bases and J lost 7; bases outside the gene matches: 3. CDR3 sequence (DNA): TGTGCCAGCAGCCTTAGCGGGGGTAATGAGCAGTTCTTC. Protein sequence: CASSLSGGNEQFF. Supplemented by reference TRBV7-3 and TRBJ2-1, the full variable domain reads GAGVSQTPSNKVTEKGKYVELRCDPISGHTALYWYRQSLGQGPEFLIYFQGTGAADDSGLPNDRFFAVRPEGSVSTLKIQRTERGDSAVYLCASSLSGGNEQFFGPGTRLTVL.

This clone was recorded once. The chain is built from TRBV2 and TRBJ2-7; 12 nucleotides align to TRBD2. With 6 bases clipped from V and 4 bases from J, the junction kept 4 bases outside the gene matches. The CDR3 is 14 amino acids. The germline CDR1 and CDR2 sequences are SNHLY and FYNNEI. The CDR3 region has the DNA TGTGCCAGCAGCGCTAGCGGGGGGGCATACGAGCAGTACTTC. This codes for CASSASGGAYEQYF.

The chain has TRBV7-2 and TRBJ2-3; tentatively, D is TRBD2 (6 bases). CDR1 and CDR2 from the germline V gene are SGHTA and FQGNSA. Between the trimmed V and J ends, which lost 5 bases and 9 bases, there was a span of 18 bases. This CDR3 is 14 amino acids long. CDR3 in DNA: TGTGCCAGCAGCCTAGGGCCGGGAGCGGAGACGCAGTATTTT. It yields the protein CASSLGPGAETQYF.

The V call is TRBV11-1, the J call TRBJ2-3, with D tentatively TRBD2 (5 bases). Per germline, CDR1 SGHAT and CDR2 FQDESV (reference sequence). Trimming removed 4 bases at V and 4 bases at J, with 18 bases between. This CDR3 region has 16 residues. Here the CDR3 DNA reads TGTGCCAGCAGCTCACCTAGGTCCCTCGGGGCAGATACGCAGTATTTT. Its translation: CASSSPRSLGADTQYF.

This clone was picked up a small number of times. This chain joins TRBV7-2 and TRBJ2-7, with 8 nucleotides matching TRBD2. The CDR3 consists of 15 residues. J gave up 1 base and V 2 bases, and 4 bases lay outside the gene matches. The germline gives CDR1 SGHTA, CDR2 FQGNSA. The CDR3 loop is CASSLMAGGSYEQYF. The CDR3 DNA is TGTGCCAGCAGCTTAATGGCGGGGGGATCCTACGAGCAGTACTTC.

The genes are TRBV10-3 and TRBJ2-5, with a tentative D call TRBD1 (6 bases). The germline V and J ends were trimmed by 6 bases and 1 base, with 18 bases remaining between them. CDR3 length: 16 amino acids. From germline, CDR1 is ENHRY and CDR2 SYGVKD. CDR3 bases: TGTGCCATCAGGGGGGCTTTCGGGGCGAGCCAAGAGACCCAGTACTTC. Amino acids: CAIRGAFGASQETQYF.

The J gene is TRBJ2-2, the V gene TRBV10-1; 9 bases fit TRBD2. This CDR3 has 15 residues. The trim removed 1 base at V and 3 bases at J, leaving 0 bases unmatched. CDR1 is WNHNN and CDR2 is SYGVQD in the germline V gene (reference sequence). The CDR3 nucleotides read TGCGCCAGCAGTGAGTTAGCGGGGGACACCGGGGAGCTGTTTTTT. This encodes CASSELAGDTGELFF.

The chain recombines TRBV30 with TRBJ1-2; 10 bases align to TRBD1. The germline V gene encodes CDR1 GTSNPN and CDR2 SVGIG (reference sequence). J lost 7 bases, V lost 1 base, and 6 bases had no gene match. The CDR3 has 14 residues. CDR3 bases: TGTGCCTGGAGTGGACAGGGGGCGCTGGGTGGCTACACCTTC. Translating gives CAWSGQGALGGYTF.

This rearrangement joins TRBV27 to TRBJ2-7; 8 bases fit TRBD1. The germline gives CDR1 MNHEY, CDR2 SMNVEV (reference sequence). This CDR3 has 15 amino acids. V lost 5 bases to trimming and J lost 1 base; unmatched junction nucleotides: 7. DNA for the CDR3: TGTGCCAGCAGTCCGCAGGGGGCTGGGTCCTACGAGCAGTACTTC. Protein product: CASSPQGAGSYEQYF.

The chain joins TRBV2 to TRBJ2-2; possibly TRBD1 for D (6 bases). The CDR3 runs 16 residues. Trimming took 6 bases from V and 0 from J, leaving 14 bases between them. The germline CDR1 and CDR2 sequences are SNHLY and FYNNEI. CDR3 coding DNA: TGTGCCAGCAGCCGGGACACCACCACGAACACCGGGGAGCTGTTTTTT. This translates into CASSRDTTTNTGELFF.

The chain has TRBV13 and TRBJ1-1; 8 nucleotides match TRBD1. J gave up 5 bases and V 5 bases, and 7 bases lay outside the gene matches. CDR1 PRHDT and CDR2 FYEKMQ come from the germline V gene (reference sequence). There are 14 residues in the CDR3. The CDR3 reads CASSPRQGWTEAFF. Here the CDR3 DNA reads TGTGCCAGCAGCCCCAGACAGGGGTGGACTGAAGCTTTCTTT.